This T cell receptor (beta chain) derives from a study of blood T cell repertoires in COVID-19. Germline V CDR1 and CDR2: SGHRS, YFSETQ. V lost 3 bases to trimming and J lost 5 bases; unmatched junction nucleotides: 9. The CDR3 is 15 amino acids. Data came from immunoSEQ multiplex PCR; TCRdb stores just in-frame clones and leaves some out. The sample holds 200,000 to 300,000 clones, about 85% seen once. The source of this sequence is a man aged 55 to 70 with acute or convalescent COVID-19. The chain carries TRBV5-1 and TRBJ2-5; 8 bases map to TRBD2. Sequenced: peripheral blood. The CDR3 nucleotides read TGCGCCAGCAGCTCAGTCCCGGGGGGGCGGGAGACCCAGTACTTC. Its translation: CASSSVPGGRETQYF.